One sample yielded the 13 T cell receptor beta chains listed below, sequenced in a study of blood T cells in healthy people across ages. With a J-beta primer mix and a sample-barcoded 5' primer, a second PCR ran about 7 to 11 cycles. TCRdb called the 5' RACE reads again in MiXCR, with one record for every CDR3 protein. Counted here are 1 million or so distinct CDR3 sequences, less than 50% occurring once; the ten biggest clones make up under 20%. The sequencing input was blood. The receptors here all came from a woman aged 60-75 years in good health.

DNA of the CDR3: TGCAGCGTTGTCGGGGGCATCCGGGACAGGGAATTTGAGACCCAGTACTTC. The encoded protein is CSVVGGIRDREFETQYF. The V gene is TRBV29-1, the J gene TRBJ2-5; 9 positions match TRBD1. The CDR3 has 17 residues. The V segment lost 4 bases and the J segment 5 bases; nucleotides outside the gene matches: 17. CDR1 SQVTM and CDR2 ANQGSEA come from the germline V gene. The full variable domain, rest sourced from reference TRBV29-1 and TRBJ2-5, is SAVISQKPSRDICQRGTSLTIQCQVDSQVTMMFWYRQQPGQSLTLIATANQGSEATYESGFVIDKFPISRPNLTFSTLTVSNMSPEDSSIYLCSVVGGIRDREFETQYFGPGTRLLVL.

Only a few counts were recorded for this clonotype. The gene calls are TRBV7-6 and TRBJ1-2, with TRBD1 matching over 7 bases. Looked up from germline, CDR1 is SGHVS and CDR2 is FNYEAQ. This CDR3 comprises 17 residues. The J segment lost 0 bases and the V segment lost 5 bases, leaving 12 bases of the junction unmatched. The CDR3 nucleotides read TGTGCCAGCAGCCCAAGACCCGGGACAGTTGCTAACTATGGCTACACCTTC. Encoded protein: CASSPRPGTVANYGYTF.

The chain recombines TRBV10-3 with TRBJ1-1; D unclear. The V gene's germline CDR1 is ENHRY and CDR2 SYGVKD. The CDR3 is made up of 16 amino acids. V was pared by 0 bases and J by 0 bases, with 11 bases between. CDR3 coding DNA: TGTGCCATCAGTGAGTCGACAACTCGAATGAACACTGAAGCTTTCTTT. The encoded protein is CAISESTTRMNTEAFF.

This clonotype turned up a few times. The chain recombines TRBV27 with TRBJ2-1, with 11 bases aligning to TRBD2. The CDR3 has 16 residues. Germline CDR1 MNHEY, CDR2 SMNVEV (reference sequence). V was clipped by 8 bases and J by 2 bases; unmatched bases: 8. This CDR3 is CASGGTSGQTYNEQFF. CDR3 DNA sequence: TGTGCCAGCGGTGGGACTAGCGGACAAACCTACAATGAGCAGTTCTTC.

This chain uses TRBV4-2 with TRBJ2-7, with 10 bases matching TRBD1. Germline V gives CDR1 LGHNA, CDR2 YNFKEQ. The CDR3 is 16 residues long. Trimming took 0 bases from V and 3 from J; bases not matched to a gene: 5. CDR3 DNA: TGTGCCAGCAGCCAAGATCCGGGACAGGGGATCTACGAGCAGTACTTC. Its protein product is CASSQDPGQGIYEQYF.

This clonotype has more than one count but fewer than ten. The chain uses TRBV18 and TRBJ2-1; 8 positions match TRBD2. There are 15 residues in the CDR3. In germline, CDR1 is KGHSH, CDR2 LQKENI. V was clipped by 1 base and J by 2 bases; unmatched bases: 1. The CDR3, as DNA: TGTGCCAGCTCACCACTAGCGGGAACCTACAATGAGCAGTTCTTC. Residues: CASSPLAGTYNEQFF.

On this clonotype: This may come from a read error, since a much larger clone is one base off. The J gene is TRBJ2-7, the V gene TRBV12-3 or TRBV12-4; D gene unclear. This CDR3 spans 14 amino acids. V was trimmed by 1 base and J by 0 bases, leaving 7 bases between them. The CDR3 region is CASSLGARSYEQYF. The CDR3, as DNA: TGTGCCAGCAGTTTAGGAGCGCGCTCCTACGAGCAGTACTTC.

The chain combines TRBV20-1 with TRBJ2-1; 12 bases fit TRBD2. J lost 9 bases, V lost 5 bases, and 11 bases had no gene match. Germline values: CDR1 DFQATT, CDR2 SNEGSKA (reference sequence). This CDR3 is 15 amino acids long. The CDR3 DNA reads TGCAGTGCTGGCGGGATGACTAGCGGGAGAGTTGAGCAGTTCTTC. It is translated as CSAGGMTSGRVEQFF.

Only one count was recorded for this clonotype. The chain uses TRBV30 and TRBJ2-1; the D is unclear. Looked up from germline, CDR1 is GTSNPN and CDR2 is SVGIG (reference sequence). The CDR3 is made up of 15 amino acids. Trimming took off 6 bases at V and 8 bases at J, with 23 bases between the two ends. The CDR3 DNA is TGTGCCTGCCTTAGGCCCGACCCTGCAATGGATGAGCAGTTCTTC. Its translation is CACLRPDPAMDEQFF.

This clonotype was detected a few times. The chain's CDR3 is CASAEGYLYEQYF. The CDR3 region has the DNA TGTGCTAGTGCCGAGGGCTATTTATACGAGCAGTACTTC. The chain couples TRBV12-5 to TRBJ2-4; the D gene is possibly TRBD2 (5 bases). With the DNA end fitting TRBJ2-7 better, the J assignment may be wrong. This CDR3 has 13 amino acids. CDR1 and CDR2 (germline): LGHNT, FRNRAP.

The sample holds a few counts of this clonotype. V and J are TRBV5-6 and TRBJ1-6; D unresolved. CDR3 length: 13 amino acids. In germline, CDR1 is SGHDT, CDR2 YYEEEE. V shed 4 bases and J shed 14 bases, with 16 bases lying between them. The CDR3 region is CASSPNIAPALHF. The CDR3 bases are TGTGCCAGCAGCCCTAACATTGCCCCGGCCCTCCACTTT. The variable domain in full, completed from reference TRBV5-6 and TRBJ1-6, reads DAGVTQSPTHLIKTRGQQVTLRCSPKSGHDTVSWYQQALGQGPQFIFQYYEEEERQRGNFPDRFSGHQFPNYSSELNVNALLLGDSALYLCASSPNIAPALHFGNGTRLTVT.

The chain joins TRBV5-8 to TRBJ2-5, with 9 bases that match TRBD1. The DNA end is a closer match to TRBJ2-1, so the J assignment may be wrong. The CDR3 covers 16 residues. The germline V gene encodes CDR1 SGHTS and CDR2 YDEGEE. The CDR3 protein is CASSFGDRGYQETQFF. The DNA of the CDR3 is TGTGCCAGCAGCTTTGGAGACAGGGGGTACCAAGAGACCCAGTTCTTC.

Points on this clonotype: One end of the junction does not line up with germline, which may come from a read error. This chain connects TRBV6-1 to TRBJ2-1; maybe TRBD2 (6 bases). The CDR3 covers 12 residues. The germline V gene has CDR1 MNHNS and CDR2 SASEGT. CDR3 in amino acids: CASSEMWGGQFF. The CDR3, as DNA: TGTGCCAGCAGTGAAATGTGGGGAGGCCAGTTCTTT.